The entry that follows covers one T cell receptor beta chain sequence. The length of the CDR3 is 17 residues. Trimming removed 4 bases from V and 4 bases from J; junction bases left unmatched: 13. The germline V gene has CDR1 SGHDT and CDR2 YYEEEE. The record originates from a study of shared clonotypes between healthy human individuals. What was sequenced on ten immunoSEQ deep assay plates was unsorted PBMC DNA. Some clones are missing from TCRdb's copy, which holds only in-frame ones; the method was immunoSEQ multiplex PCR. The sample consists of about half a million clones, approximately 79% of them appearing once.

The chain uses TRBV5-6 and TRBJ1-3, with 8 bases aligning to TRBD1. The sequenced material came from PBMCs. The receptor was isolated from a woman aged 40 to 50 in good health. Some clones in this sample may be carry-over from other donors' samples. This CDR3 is CASSRGQGDSLGNTIYF. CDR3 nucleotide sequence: TGTGCCAGCAGCCGCGGACAGGGTGATTCTCTAGGAAACACCATATATTTT.